Reported below is one T cell receptor beta chain. This specimen comes from a study of shared clonotypes between healthy human individuals. TCRdb keeps only in-frame clones here, not all; method: immunoSEQ multiplex PCR. The top ten clones hold 0.057% of a sample with about 600,000 clones, almost 97% of them seen once. V dropped 1 base and J dropped 2; count of bases not matched to a gene: 7. CDR3 length: 17 residues. Germline V gives CDR1 SEHNR, CDR2 FQNEAQ (reference sequence). The sample taken for sequencing was naive CD4+ T cells sorted from blood. Subset noted: CD45RA+ positively selected. V is TRBV7-9 and J is TRBJ2-3; TRBD2 aligns across 9 bases. The source is a woman aged 25 to 39 in good health. Here the CDR3 reads CASSLVWTSALTDTQYF. CDR3 coding DNA: TGTGCCAGCAGCTTAGTATGGACTAGCGCCCTCACAGATACGCAGTATTTT.